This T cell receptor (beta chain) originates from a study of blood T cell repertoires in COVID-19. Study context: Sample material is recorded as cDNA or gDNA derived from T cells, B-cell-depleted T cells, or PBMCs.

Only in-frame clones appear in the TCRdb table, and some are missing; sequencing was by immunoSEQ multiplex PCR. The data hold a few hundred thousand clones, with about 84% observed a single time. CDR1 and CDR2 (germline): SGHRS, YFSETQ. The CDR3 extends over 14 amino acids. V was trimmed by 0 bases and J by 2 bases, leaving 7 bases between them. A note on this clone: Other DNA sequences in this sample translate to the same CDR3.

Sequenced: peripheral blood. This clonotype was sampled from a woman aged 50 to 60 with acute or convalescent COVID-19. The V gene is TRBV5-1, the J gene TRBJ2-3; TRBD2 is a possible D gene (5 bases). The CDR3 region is CASSLAGNTDTQYF. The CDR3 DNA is TGCGCCAGCAGCTTGGCCGGGAACACAGATACGCAGTATTTT.